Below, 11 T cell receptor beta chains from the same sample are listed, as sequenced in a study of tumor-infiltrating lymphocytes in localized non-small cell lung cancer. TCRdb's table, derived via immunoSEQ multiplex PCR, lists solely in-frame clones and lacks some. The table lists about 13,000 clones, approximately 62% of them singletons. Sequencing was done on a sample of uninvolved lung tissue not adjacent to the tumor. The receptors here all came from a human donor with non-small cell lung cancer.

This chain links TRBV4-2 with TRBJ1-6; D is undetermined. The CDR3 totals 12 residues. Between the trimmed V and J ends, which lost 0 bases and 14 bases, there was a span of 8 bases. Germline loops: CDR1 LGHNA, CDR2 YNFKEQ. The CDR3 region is CASSQESLTLHF. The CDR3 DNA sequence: TGTGCCAGCAGCCAAGAATCCCTCACCCTCCACTTT.

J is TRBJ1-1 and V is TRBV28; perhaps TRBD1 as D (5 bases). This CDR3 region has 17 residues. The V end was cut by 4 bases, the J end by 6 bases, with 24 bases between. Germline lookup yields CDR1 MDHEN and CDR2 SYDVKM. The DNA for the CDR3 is TGTGCCAGCAGTTCCCGACGGTGGGGGGTGGAGTGGGCTGAAGCTTTCTTT. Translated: CASSSRRWGVEWAEAFF. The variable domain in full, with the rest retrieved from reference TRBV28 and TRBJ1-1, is DVKVTQSSRYLVKRTGEKVFLECVQDMDHENMFWYRQDPGLGLRLIYFSYDVKMKEKGDIPEGYSVSREKKERFSLILESASTNQTSMYLCASSSRRWGVEWAEAFFGQGTRLTVV.

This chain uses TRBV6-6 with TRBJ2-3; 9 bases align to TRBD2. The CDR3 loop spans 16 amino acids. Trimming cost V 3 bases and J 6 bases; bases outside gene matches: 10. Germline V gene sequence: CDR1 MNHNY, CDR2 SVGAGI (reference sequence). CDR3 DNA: TGTGCCAGCAGTTATTACGGCGGGGGGGCATTTGATACGCAGTATTTT. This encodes CASSYYGGGAFDTQYF.

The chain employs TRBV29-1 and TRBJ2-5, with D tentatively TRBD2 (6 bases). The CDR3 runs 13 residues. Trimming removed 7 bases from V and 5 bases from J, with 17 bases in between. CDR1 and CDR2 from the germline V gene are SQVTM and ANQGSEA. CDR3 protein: CSARLRSGETQYF. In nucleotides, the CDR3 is TGCAGCGCCCGATTACGGAGCGGGGAGACCCAGTACTTC.

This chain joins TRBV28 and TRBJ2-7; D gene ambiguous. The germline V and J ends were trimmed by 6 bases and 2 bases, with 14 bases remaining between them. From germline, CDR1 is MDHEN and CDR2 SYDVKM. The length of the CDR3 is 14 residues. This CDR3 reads CASSPPKGTYEQYF. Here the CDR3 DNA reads TGTGCCAGCAGCCCGCCTAAGGGAACCTACGAGCAGTACTTC.

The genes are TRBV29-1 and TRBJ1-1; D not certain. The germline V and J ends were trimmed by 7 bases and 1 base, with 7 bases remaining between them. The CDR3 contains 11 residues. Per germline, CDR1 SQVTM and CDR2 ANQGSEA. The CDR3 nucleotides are TGCAGCGGTCGGGGGAACACTGAAGCTTTCTTT. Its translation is CSGRGNTEAFF.

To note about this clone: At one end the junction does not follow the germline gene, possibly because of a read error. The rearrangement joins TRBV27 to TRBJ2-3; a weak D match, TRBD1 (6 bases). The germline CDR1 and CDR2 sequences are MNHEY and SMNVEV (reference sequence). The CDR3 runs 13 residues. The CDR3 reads CASSSYRTVTQYF. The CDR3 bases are TGTGCCAGCAGTTCTTACCGGACAGTTACGCAGTATTTT.

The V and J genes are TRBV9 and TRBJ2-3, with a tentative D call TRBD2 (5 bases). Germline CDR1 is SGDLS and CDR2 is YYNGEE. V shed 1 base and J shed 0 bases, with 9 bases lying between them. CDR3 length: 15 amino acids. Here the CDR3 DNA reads TGTGCCAGCAGCGTACTAGCAGCTAGCACAGATACGCAGTATTTT. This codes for CASSVLAASTDTQYF.

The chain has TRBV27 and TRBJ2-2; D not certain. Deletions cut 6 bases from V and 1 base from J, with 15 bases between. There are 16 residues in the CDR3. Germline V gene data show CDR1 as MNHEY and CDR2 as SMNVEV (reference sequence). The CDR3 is CASRSLGSVNTGELFF. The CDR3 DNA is TGTGCCAGCAGGTCCCTCGGTTCAGTGAACACCGGGGAGCTGTTTTTT.

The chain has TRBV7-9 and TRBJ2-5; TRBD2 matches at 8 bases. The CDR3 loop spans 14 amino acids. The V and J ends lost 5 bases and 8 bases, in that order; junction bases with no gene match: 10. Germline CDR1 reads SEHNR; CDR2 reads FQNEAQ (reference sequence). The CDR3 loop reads CASSITGGVATQYF. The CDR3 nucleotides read TGTGCCAGCAGCATAACCGGGGGGGTGGCAACCCAGTACTTC.

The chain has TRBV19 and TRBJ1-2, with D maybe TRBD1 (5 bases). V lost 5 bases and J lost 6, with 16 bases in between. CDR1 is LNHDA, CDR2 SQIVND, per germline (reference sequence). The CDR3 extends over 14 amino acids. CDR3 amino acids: CASSPGYRVDGYTF. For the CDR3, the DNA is TGTGCCAGTAGTCCAGGGTATCGGGTAGATGGCTACACCTTC.